This entry lists 15 T cell receptor beta chains sequenced from one sample in a study of shared clonotypes between healthy human individuals. Sequenced by immunoSEQ multiplex PCR; TCRdb stores in-frame clones only, minus some. The data show over 850,000 clones, approximately 80% seen once. The sample comprised memory CD4+ T cells from PBMCs. Subset here: CD45RA-negative fraction. The receptors here all came from a man in his late teens or twenties in good health. Some clones in this sample may be carry-over from other donors' samples.

The V and J genes are TRBV28 and TRBJ2-7; no firm D call. CDR1 MDHEN and CDR2 SYDVKM come from the germline V gene. This CDR3 comprises 12 residues. V gave up 7 bases and J gave up 2 bases, with 9 bases separating them. The CDR3 bases are TGTGCCAGCAATTCCGTTACCTACGAGCAGTACTTC. This gives the protein CASNSVTYEQYF.

The chain is built from TRBV19 and TRBJ2-7; D possibly corresponds to TRBD2 (6 bases). CDR3 length: 14 residues. CDR1 and CDR2 from the germline V gene are LNHDA and SQIVND (reference sequence). Trimming shortened V by 8 bases and J by 0 bases, and 14 bases separated the two germline ends. The CDR3 loop is CASPGRISSYEQYF. In DNA form, the CDR3 reads TGTGCCAGTCCCGGGAGAATAAGCTCCTACGAGCAGTACTTC.

This chain uses TRBV19 with TRBJ2-7; no reliable D call. Germline CDR1 reads LNHDA; CDR2 reads SQIVND (reference sequence). The CDR3 has 14 amino acids. V lost 6 bases, J lost 2 bases, and 14 bases lay in between. The CDR3 nucleotides read TGTGCCAGTAGCCCGGCTCCACGGACCTACGAGCAGTACTTC. Protein sequence: CASSPAPRTYEQYF.

In regard to this clone: A junction boundary mismatches the germline segment, possibly from a read error. In the same sample, other DNA sequences code for this CDR3. In DNA, the CDR3 is TGTGCCAGCAGTCCGCAAGGGACCAGGGGGATAGGGGAGCAATACTTC. Translated: CASSPQGTRGIGEQYF. This rearrangement joins TRBV28 to TRBJ2-7, with 7 bases fitting TRBD1. Per the germline V gene, CDR1 is MDHEN and CDR2 is SYDVKM. CDR3 length: 16 residues.

The chain uses TRBV28 and TRBJ2-1; D is ambiguous. The CDR3 extends over 12 amino acids. CDR1 and CDR2 from the germline V gene are MDHEN and SYDVKM. The V and J ends lost 4 bases and 9 bases respectively, with 10 bases between them. The CDR3, as DNA: TGTGCCAGCAGTTGGTTTCGGTCTGAGCAGTTCTTC. Its protein is CASSWFRSEQFF.

This clone turned up a few times. The CDR3 loop reads CASRPASTGDTQYF. The CDR3 coding sequence is TGTGCCAGCAGGCCAGCCTCGACTGGGGATACGCAGTATTTT. The V and J genes are TRBV27 and TRBJ2-3, with D unclear. This CDR3 has 14 amino acids. Trimming removed 6 bases from V and 6 bases from J, with 16 bases in between. CDR1 is MNHEY and CDR2 is SMNVEV in the germline V gene (reference sequence).

This chain links TRBV28 with TRBJ1-5; 8 bases match TRBD1. The CDR3 is 16 residues long. V trimming: 6 bases; J trimming: 5 bases; junction bases outside the gene matches: 12. CDR1 is MDHEN, CDR2 SYDVKM, per germline. CDR3 loop: CASSSGQGRLYQPQHF. The CDR3 region has the DNA TGTGCCAGCAGCTCAGGACAGGGAAGATTGTATCAGCCCCAGCATTTT.

CDR3 residues: CASSLEQGYNEKLFF. The CDR3 DNA reads TGCGCCAGCAGCTTGGAGCAGGGGTATAATGAAAAACTGTTTTTT. The chain couples TRBV5-1 to TRBJ1-4; the D gene is possibly TRBD1 (6 bases). Germline V gene sequence: CDR1 SGHRS, CDR2 YFSETQ. The CDR3 runs to 15 residues. V shed 0 bases and J shed 4 bases, with 10 bases lying between them.

The CDR3 spells CASSSQSESLEQYF. In nucleotides, the CDR3 is TGTGCCAGCAGCTCCCAGTCAGAGTCCCTCGAGCAGTACTTC. The chain employs TRBV7-9 and TRBJ2-7; no definite D call. The CDR3 loop spans 14 amino acids. Trimming stripped 4 bases from V and 6 bases from J, with 16 bases between. In germline, CDR1 is SEHNR, CDR2 FQNEAQ (reference sequence).

V and J are TRBV5-1 and TRBJ2-3, with 8 bases aligning to TRBD2. CDR1 is SGHRS, CDR2 YFSETQ, per germline. The CDR3 covers 16 residues. The trim removed 1 base at V and 3 bases at J, leaving 7 bases unmatched. For the CDR3, the DNA is TGCGCCAGCAGCTTGTCCGGGAGGGCCGGGACAGATACGCAGTATTTT. Translation gives CASSLSGRAGTDTQYF.

This sequence joins TRBV5-1 and TRBJ2-3; 9 bases are a match to TRBD2. After removal of 6 bases from V and 2 bases from J, the junction contained 4 bases not matched to a gene. This CDR3 contains 14 residues. CDR1 is SGHRS, CDR2 YFSETQ, per germline. The CDR3: CASTTSGYTDTQYF. CDR3 in DNA: TGCGCCAGCACGACTAGCGGTTACACAGATACGCAGTATTTT.

This clone was seen a few times. The chain carries TRBV5-1 and TRBJ2-2, with 10 bases matching TRBD1. CDR3 length equals 15 residues. V dropped 2 bases and J dropped 5; count of bases not matched to a gene: 3. The V gene's germline CDR1 is SGHRS and CDR2 YFSETQ. CDR3 region: CASSFSGQGTGELFF. The CDR3 DNA reads TGCGCCAGCAGCTTTTCGGGACAGGGGACCGGGGAGCTGTTTTTT. Supplemented by reference TRBV5-1 and TRBJ2-2, the full variable domain reads KAGVTQTPRYLIKTRGQQVTLSCSPISGHRSVSWYQQTPGQGLQFLFEYFSETQRNKGNFPGRFSGRQFSNSRSEMNVSTLELGDSALYLCASSFSGQGTGELFFGEGSRLTVL.

The chain uses TRBV29-1 and TRBJ2-1; 10 bases map to TRBD2. The CDR3 runs 17 residues. V shed 7 bases, J shed 8 bases, and the junction held 20 bases outside the gene matches. Per the germline V gene, CDR1 is SQVTM and CDR2 is ANQGSEA. The CDR3 coding sequence is TGCAGCGCCAAGGAGGTAGCGGGAGGTTTGGATGGGTATGAGCAGTTCTTC. Amino acids: CSAKEVAGGLDGYEQFF.

This clone was seen a handful of times. The V call is TRBV7-8, the J call TRBJ2-7; no firm D call. Trimming cost V 5 bases and J 0 bases, with 2 bases left between them. This CDR3 region has 11 residues. Germline CDR1 and CDR2: SGHVS and FQNEAQ. CDR3 residues: CASSRSYEQYF. As DNA, the CDR3 is TGTGCCAGCAGCCGCTCCTACGAGCAGTACTTC.

The rearrangement joins TRBV6-4 to TRBJ2-3, with unresolved D. Germline CDR1 and CDR2: MRHNA and SNTAGT. V lost 0 bases and J lost 6, with 4 bases in between. This CDR3 region has 12 residues. The CDR3 DNA reads TGTGCCAGCAGTGACTCGGGCGATACGCAGTATTTT. Encoded protein: CASSDSGDTQYF.